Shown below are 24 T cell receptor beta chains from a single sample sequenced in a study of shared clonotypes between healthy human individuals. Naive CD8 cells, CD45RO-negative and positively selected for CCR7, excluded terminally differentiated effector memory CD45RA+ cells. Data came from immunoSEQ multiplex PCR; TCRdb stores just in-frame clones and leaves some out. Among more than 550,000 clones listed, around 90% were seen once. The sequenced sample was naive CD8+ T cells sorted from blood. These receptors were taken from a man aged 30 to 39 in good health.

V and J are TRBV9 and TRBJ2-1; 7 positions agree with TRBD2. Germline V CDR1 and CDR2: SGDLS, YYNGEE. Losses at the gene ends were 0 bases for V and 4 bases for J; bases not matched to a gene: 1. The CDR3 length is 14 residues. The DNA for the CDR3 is TGTGCCAGCAGCGTAGAAGCGGGGTACAATGAGCAGTTCTTC. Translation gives CASSVEAGYNEQFF.

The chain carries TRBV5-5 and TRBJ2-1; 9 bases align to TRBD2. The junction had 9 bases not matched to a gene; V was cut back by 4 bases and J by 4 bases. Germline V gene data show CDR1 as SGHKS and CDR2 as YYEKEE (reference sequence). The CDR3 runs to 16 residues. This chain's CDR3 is CASSLSMTSGYNEQFF. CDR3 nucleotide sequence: TGTGCCAGCAGCCTAAGCATGACTAGCGGTTACAATGAGCAGTTCTTC.

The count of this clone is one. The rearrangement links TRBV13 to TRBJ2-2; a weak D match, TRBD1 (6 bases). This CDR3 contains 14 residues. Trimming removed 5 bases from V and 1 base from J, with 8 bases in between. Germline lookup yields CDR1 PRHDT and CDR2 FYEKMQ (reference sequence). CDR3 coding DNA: TGTGCCAGCAGCGCCAGGGGGAACACCGGGGAGCTGTTTTTT. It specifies CASSARGNTGELFF.

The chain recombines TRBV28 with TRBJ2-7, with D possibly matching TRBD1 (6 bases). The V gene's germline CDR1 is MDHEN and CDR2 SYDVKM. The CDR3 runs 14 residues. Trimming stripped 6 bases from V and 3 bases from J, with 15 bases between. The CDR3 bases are TGTGCCAGCAGCGGACAGCATCAATACTACGAGCAGTACTTC. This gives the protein CASSGQHQYYEQYF.

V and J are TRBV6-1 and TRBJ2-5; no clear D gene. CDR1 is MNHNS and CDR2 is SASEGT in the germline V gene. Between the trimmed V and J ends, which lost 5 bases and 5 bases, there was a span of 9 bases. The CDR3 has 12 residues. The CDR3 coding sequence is TGTGCCAGCAGTCCCCTGGGGGAGACCCAGTACTTC. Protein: CASSPLGETQYF.

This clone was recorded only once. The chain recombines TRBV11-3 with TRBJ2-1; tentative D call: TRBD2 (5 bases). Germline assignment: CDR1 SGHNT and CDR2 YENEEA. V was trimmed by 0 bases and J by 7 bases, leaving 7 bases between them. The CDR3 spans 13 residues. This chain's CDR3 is CASSLEQRNEQFF. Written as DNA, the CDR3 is TGTGCCAGCAGCTTAGAACAGCGGAATGAGCAGTTCTTC.

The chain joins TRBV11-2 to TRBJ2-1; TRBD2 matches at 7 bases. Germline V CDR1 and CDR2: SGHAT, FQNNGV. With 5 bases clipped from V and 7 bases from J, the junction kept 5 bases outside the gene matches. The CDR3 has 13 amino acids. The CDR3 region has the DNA TGTGCCAGCAGCCCAACTAGCGAGAATGAGCAGTTCTTC. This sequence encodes CASSPTSENEQFF.

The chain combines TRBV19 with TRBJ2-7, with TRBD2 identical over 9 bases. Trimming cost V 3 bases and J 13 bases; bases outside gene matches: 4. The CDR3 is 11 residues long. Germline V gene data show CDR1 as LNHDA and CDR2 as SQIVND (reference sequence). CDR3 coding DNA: TGTGCCAGTAGTATCGGGACTAGCTTATACTTC. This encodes CASSIGTSLYF.

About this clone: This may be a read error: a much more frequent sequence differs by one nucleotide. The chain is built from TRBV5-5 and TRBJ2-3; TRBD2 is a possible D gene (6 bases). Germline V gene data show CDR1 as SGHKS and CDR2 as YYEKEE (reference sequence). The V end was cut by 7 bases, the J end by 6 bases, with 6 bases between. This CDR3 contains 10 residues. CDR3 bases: TGTGCCAGCGGGGGGGATACGCAGTATTTT. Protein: CASGGDTQYF.

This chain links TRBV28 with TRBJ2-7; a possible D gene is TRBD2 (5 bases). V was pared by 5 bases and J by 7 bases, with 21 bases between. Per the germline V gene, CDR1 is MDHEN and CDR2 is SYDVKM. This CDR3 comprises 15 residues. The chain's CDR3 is CASSPVDSASGEQYF. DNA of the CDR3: TGTGCCAGCAGTCCAGTGGATTCCGCCTCGGGGGAGCAGTACTTC.

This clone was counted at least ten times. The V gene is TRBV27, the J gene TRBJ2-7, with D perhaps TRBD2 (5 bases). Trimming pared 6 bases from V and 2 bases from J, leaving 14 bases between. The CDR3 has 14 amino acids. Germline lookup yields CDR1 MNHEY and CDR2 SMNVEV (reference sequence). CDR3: CASSRGSTPYEQYF. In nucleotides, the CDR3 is TGTGCCAGCAGCCGAGGGAGTACCCCCTACGAGCAGTACTTC.

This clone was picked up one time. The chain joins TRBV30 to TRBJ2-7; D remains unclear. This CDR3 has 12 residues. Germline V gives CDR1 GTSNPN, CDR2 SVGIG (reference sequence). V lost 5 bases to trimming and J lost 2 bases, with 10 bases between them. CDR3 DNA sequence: TGTGCCTGGGCGGTAGATACCTACGAGCAGTACTTC. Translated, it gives CAWAVDTYEQYF.

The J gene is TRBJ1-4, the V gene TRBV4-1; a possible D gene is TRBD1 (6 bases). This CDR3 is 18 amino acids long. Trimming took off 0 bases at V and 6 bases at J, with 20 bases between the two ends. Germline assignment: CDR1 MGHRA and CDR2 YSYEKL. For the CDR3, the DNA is TGCGCCAGCAGCCAAGAGGGGTCCAACAGGGATTGGGATGAAAAACTGTTTTTT. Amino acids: CASSQEGSNRDWDEKLFF.

DNA for the CDR3: TGTGCCAGCAGCTTACCCCGACAGGGGGCGAGCACAGATACGCAGTATTTT. Translating it yields CASSLPRQGASTDTQYF. The chain carries TRBV11-2 and TRBJ2-3; 10 bases are shared with TRBD1. The length of the CDR3 is 17 residues. In germline, CDR1 is SGHAT, CDR2 FQNNGV. V trimming: 2 bases; J trimming: 0 bases; junction bases outside the gene matches: 5. Variable domain in full (rest from reference TRBV11-2 and TRBJ2-3): EAGVAQSPRYKIIEKRQSVAFWCNPISGHATLYWYQQILGQGPKLLIQFQNNGVVDDSQLPKDRFSAERLKGVDSTLKIQPAKLEDSAVYLCASSLPRQGASTDTQYFGPGTRLTVL.

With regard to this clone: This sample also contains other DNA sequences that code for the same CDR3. The CDR3 reads CASSLQGVYNEQFF. In nucleotides, the CDR3 is TGTGCCAGCAGTTTACAGGGCGTCTACAATGAGCAGTTCTTC. This chain joins TRBV27 and TRBJ2-1, with D possibly TRBD1 on 5 matching bases. This CDR3 region has 14 residues. In germline, CDR1 is MNHEY, CDR2 SMNVEV (reference sequence). V was shortened by 2 bases and J by 3 bases, with 8 bases between the two germline ends.

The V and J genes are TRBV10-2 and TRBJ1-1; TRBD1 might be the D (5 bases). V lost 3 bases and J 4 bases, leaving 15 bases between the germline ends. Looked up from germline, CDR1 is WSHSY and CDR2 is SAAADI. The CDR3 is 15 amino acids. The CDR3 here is CASSEDEIGATEAFF. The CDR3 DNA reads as TGCGCCAGCAGTGAAGATGAGATCGGGGCCACTGAAGCTTTCTTT.

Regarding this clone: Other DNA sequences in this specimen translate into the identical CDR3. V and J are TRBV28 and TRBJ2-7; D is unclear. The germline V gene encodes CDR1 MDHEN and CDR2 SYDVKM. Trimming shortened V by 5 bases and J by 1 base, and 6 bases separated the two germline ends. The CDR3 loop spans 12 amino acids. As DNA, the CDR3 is TGTGCCAGCAGTCCACGTTCCTACGAGCAGTACTTC. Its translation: CASSPRSYEQYF.

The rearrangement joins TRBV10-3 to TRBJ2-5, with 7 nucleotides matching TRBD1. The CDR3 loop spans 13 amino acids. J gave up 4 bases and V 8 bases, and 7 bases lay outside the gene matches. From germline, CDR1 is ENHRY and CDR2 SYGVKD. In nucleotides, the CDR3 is TGTGCCATCGGCTCCCGGGACAGAGAGACCCAGTACTTC. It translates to CAIGSRDRETQYF.

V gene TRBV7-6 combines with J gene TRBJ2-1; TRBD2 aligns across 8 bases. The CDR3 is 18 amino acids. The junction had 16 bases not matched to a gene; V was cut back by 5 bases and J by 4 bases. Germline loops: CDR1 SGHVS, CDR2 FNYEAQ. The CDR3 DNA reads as TGTGCCAGCAGCCGATCCTCCGGGAGTGCGGGAGGTTACAATGAGCAGTTCTTC. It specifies CASSRSSGSAGGYNEQFF.

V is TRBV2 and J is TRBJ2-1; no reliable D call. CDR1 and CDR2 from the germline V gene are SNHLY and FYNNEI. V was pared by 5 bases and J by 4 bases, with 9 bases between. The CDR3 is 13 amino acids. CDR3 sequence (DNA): TGTGCCAGCAGTTTACAAGTTTACAATGAGCAGTTCTTC. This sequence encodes CASSLQVYNEQFF. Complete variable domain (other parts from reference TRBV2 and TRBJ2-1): EPEVTQTPSHQVTQMGQEVILRCVPISNHLYFYWYRQILGQKVEFLVSFYNNEISEKSEIFDDQFSVERPDGSNFTLKIRSTKLEDSAMYFCASSLQVYNEQFFGPGTRLTVL.

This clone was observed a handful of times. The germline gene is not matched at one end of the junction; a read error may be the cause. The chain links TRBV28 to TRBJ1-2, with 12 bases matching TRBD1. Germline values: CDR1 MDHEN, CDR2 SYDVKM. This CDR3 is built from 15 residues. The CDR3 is CASNPLNRDRGRSEF. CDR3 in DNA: TGTGCCAGCAACCCACTGAACCGGGACAGGGGGCGCAGTGAATTC.

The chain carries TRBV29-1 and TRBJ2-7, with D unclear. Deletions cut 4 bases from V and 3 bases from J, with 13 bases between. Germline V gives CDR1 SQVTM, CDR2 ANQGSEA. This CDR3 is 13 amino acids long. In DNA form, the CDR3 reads TGCAGCGTTGTGGTAGGAACCCTCTACGAGCAGTACTTC. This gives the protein CSVVVGTLYEQYF.

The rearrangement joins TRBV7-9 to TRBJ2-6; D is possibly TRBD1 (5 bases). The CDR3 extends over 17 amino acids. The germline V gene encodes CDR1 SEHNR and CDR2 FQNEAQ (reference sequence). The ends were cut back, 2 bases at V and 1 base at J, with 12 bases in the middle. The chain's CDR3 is CASSLSDRRSGANVLTF. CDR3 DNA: TGTGCCAGCAGCTTAAGCGACAGAAGATCTGGGGCCAACGTCCTGACTTTC. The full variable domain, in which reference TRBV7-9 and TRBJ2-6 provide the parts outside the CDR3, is DTGVSQNPRHKITKRGQNVTFRCDPISEHNRLYWYRQTLGQGPEFLTYFQNEAQLEKSRLLSDRFSAERPKGSFSTLEIQRTEQGDSAMYLCASSLSDRRSGANVLTFGAGSRLTVL.

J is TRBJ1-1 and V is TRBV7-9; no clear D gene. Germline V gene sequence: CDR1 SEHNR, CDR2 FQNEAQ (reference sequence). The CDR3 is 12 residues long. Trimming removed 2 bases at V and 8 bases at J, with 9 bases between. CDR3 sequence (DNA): TGTGCCAGCAGCTTATTCGCAGAAGAAGCTTTCTTT. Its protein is CASSLFAEEAFF.